Sequencing of this T cell receptor beta chain was carried out in a study of OX40 agonist ivuxolimab in advanced cancers. The study's findings and limits: Averaging showed that CD8+ T cells had more expanded clones than CD4+ did.

Germline values: CDR1 MGHRA, CDR2 YSYEKL. There are 17 residues in the CDR3. The germline V and J ends were trimmed by 4 bases and 0 bases, with 19 bases remaining between them. Comment on this clone: Antigen specificity is unknown.

Repertoires were generated with immunoSEQ multiplex PCR, while TCRdb's copy carries only in-frame clones and drops some. The data contain roughly 57,000 clones, around 90% of them singletons. The rearrangement uses TRBV4-1 and TRBJ2-7, with D hard to call. This specimen consisted of CD4+ or CD8+ T cells sorted from blood, obtained in a trial of the OX40 agonist ivuxolimab. The clonotype was recovered from an adult with an advanced solid tumor such as melanoma, head and neck, liver or kidney cancer. The chain's CDR3 is CASSPWATGPSSYEQYF. CDR3 nucleotide sequence: TGCGCCAGCAGCCCCTGGGCCACCGGCCCGAGCTCCTACGAGCAGTACTTC.